Below, 9 T cell receptor beta chains from the same sample are listed, as sequenced in a study of graft-versus-host responses after intestinal transplantation. Produced via immunoSEQ multiplex PCR; TCRdb's table is partial and in-frame only. The repertoire holds about 98,000 clones, 86% seen once, with roughly 1.4% in the top ten. The material was PBMCs, obtained 255 days after intestinal transplant. These receptors all stem from a human patient who received an intestinal transplant, so some T cells may come from the graft donor.

This chain uses TRBV19 with TRBJ2-7, with TRBD1 as a possible D gene (5 bases). The CDR3 runs 18 residues. Trimming left V 5 bases short and J 4 bases short, with 27 bases between. Germline V lookup: CDR1 LNHDA, CDR2 SQIVND (reference sequence). The CDR3: CASSPPRGRFPPTYEQYF. In nucleotides, the CDR3 is TGTGCCAGTAGTCCTCCTAGGGGCCGTTTCCCGCCTACATACGAGCAGTACTTC.

The V call is TRBV4-3, the J call TRBJ1-2; 8 nucleotides align to TRBD1. Unmatched junction bases numbered 7, after V lost 0 bases and J lost 7 bases. The CDR3 length is 15 residues. Per germline, CDR1 LGHNA and CDR2 YSLEER. The CDR3 DNA is TGCGCCAGCAGCCAAGATCTCCGGACAGGGTCTGGCTACACCTTC. Its translation is CASSQDLRTGSGYTF.

The chain carries TRBV5-1 and TRBJ2-5; TRBD1 matches at 8 bases. Trimming at V came to 4 bases and at J to 7 bases, leaving 9 bases not matched to a gene. This CDR3 contains 14 residues. Germline V CDR1 and CDR2: SGHRS, YFSETQ. The CDR3 bases are TGCGCCAGCAGCATAGGACAGGGAAAGGGGACCCAGTACTTC. Its translation is CASSIGQGKGTQYF.

The V gene is TRBV5-8, the J gene TRBJ2-5, with D possibly TRBD1 on 5 matching bases. CDR1 SGHTS and CDR2 YDEGEE come from the germline V gene. CDR3 length equals 14 residues. Trimming left V 3 bases short and J 5 bases short, with 14 bases between. The CDR3 spells CASSSGLAVETQYF. In nucleotides, the CDR3 is TGTGCCAGCAGCTCAGGGCTCGCCGTTGAGACCCAGTACTTC.

V gene TRBV5-1 combines with J gene TRBJ2-3; no clear D. V gave up 2 bases and J gave up 7 bases, with 11 bases separating them. Germline CDR1 is SGHRS and CDR2 is YFSETQ. This CDR3 has 13 residues. CDR3 in amino acids: CASSFSDVNTQYF. The DNA for the CDR3 is TGCGCCAGCAGCTTTTCGGATGTAAATACGCAGTATTTT.

The chain joins TRBV9 to TRBJ1-1, with TRBD1 matching over 10 bases. From germline, CDR1 is SGDLS and CDR2 YYNGEE. This CDR3 has 15 residues. V gave up 4 bases and J gave up 5 bases; unmatched junction bases: 8. DNA for the CDR3: TGTGCCAGCAGCATCGGGACAGGGGCTTGGACTGAAGCTTTCTTT. This translates into CASSIGTGAWTEAFF. The full variable domain, in which reference TRBV9 and TRBJ1-1 provide the parts outside the CDR3, is DSGVTQTPKHLITATGQRVTLRCSPRSGDLSVYWYQQSLDQGLQFLIQYYNGEERAKGNILERFSAQQFPDLHSELNLSSLELGDSALYFCASSIGTGAWTEAFFGQGTRLTVV.

The rearrangement links TRBV10-3 to TRBJ2-1, with D uncertain. The CDR3 is made up of 12 amino acids. V lost 5 bases to trimming and J lost 6 bases, with 8 bases between them. Germline V CDR1 and CDR2: ENHRY, SYGVKD. The CDR3 region is CAISPQVNEQFF. For the CDR3, the DNA is TGTGCCATCAGTCCACAAGTCAATGAGCAGTTCTTC.

The CDR3 DNA reads as TGTGCCAGCTCACCGGGGGGGAGCTCCTACAATGAGCAGTTCTTC. The encoded protein is CASSPGGSSYNEQFF. The chain recombines TRBV18 with TRBJ2-1; 7 bases map to TRBD2. The CDR3 has 15 residues. In germline, CDR1 is KGHSH, CDR2 LQKENI. After removal of 3 bases from V and 0 bases from J, the junction contained 2 bases not matched to a gene.

The chain uses TRBV27 and TRBJ2-1; 10 bases align to TRBD2. V shed 1 base and J 7 bases; nucleotides not matched to a gene: 7. Germline values: CDR1 MNHEY, CDR2 SMNVEV (reference sequence). The CDR3 consists of 16 residues. In DNA, the CDR3 is TGTGCCAGCAGTTTATTAGCTAGCGGGGGTAAGAATGAGCAGTTCTTC. Its protein product is CASSLLASGGKNEQFF.